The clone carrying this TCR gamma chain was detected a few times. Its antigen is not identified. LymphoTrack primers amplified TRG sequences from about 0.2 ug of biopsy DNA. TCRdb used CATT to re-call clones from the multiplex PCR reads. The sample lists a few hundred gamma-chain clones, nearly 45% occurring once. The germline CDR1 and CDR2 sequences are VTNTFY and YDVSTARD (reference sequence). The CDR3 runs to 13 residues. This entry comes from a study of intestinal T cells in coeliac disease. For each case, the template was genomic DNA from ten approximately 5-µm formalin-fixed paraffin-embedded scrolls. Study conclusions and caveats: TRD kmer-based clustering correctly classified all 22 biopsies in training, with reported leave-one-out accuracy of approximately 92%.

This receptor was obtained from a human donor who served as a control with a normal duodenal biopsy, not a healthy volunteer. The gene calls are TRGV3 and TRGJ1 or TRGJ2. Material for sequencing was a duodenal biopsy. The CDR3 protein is CAPGTGYYYKKLF. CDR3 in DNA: TGTGCACCTGGGACAGGGTATTATTATAAGAAACTCTTT.